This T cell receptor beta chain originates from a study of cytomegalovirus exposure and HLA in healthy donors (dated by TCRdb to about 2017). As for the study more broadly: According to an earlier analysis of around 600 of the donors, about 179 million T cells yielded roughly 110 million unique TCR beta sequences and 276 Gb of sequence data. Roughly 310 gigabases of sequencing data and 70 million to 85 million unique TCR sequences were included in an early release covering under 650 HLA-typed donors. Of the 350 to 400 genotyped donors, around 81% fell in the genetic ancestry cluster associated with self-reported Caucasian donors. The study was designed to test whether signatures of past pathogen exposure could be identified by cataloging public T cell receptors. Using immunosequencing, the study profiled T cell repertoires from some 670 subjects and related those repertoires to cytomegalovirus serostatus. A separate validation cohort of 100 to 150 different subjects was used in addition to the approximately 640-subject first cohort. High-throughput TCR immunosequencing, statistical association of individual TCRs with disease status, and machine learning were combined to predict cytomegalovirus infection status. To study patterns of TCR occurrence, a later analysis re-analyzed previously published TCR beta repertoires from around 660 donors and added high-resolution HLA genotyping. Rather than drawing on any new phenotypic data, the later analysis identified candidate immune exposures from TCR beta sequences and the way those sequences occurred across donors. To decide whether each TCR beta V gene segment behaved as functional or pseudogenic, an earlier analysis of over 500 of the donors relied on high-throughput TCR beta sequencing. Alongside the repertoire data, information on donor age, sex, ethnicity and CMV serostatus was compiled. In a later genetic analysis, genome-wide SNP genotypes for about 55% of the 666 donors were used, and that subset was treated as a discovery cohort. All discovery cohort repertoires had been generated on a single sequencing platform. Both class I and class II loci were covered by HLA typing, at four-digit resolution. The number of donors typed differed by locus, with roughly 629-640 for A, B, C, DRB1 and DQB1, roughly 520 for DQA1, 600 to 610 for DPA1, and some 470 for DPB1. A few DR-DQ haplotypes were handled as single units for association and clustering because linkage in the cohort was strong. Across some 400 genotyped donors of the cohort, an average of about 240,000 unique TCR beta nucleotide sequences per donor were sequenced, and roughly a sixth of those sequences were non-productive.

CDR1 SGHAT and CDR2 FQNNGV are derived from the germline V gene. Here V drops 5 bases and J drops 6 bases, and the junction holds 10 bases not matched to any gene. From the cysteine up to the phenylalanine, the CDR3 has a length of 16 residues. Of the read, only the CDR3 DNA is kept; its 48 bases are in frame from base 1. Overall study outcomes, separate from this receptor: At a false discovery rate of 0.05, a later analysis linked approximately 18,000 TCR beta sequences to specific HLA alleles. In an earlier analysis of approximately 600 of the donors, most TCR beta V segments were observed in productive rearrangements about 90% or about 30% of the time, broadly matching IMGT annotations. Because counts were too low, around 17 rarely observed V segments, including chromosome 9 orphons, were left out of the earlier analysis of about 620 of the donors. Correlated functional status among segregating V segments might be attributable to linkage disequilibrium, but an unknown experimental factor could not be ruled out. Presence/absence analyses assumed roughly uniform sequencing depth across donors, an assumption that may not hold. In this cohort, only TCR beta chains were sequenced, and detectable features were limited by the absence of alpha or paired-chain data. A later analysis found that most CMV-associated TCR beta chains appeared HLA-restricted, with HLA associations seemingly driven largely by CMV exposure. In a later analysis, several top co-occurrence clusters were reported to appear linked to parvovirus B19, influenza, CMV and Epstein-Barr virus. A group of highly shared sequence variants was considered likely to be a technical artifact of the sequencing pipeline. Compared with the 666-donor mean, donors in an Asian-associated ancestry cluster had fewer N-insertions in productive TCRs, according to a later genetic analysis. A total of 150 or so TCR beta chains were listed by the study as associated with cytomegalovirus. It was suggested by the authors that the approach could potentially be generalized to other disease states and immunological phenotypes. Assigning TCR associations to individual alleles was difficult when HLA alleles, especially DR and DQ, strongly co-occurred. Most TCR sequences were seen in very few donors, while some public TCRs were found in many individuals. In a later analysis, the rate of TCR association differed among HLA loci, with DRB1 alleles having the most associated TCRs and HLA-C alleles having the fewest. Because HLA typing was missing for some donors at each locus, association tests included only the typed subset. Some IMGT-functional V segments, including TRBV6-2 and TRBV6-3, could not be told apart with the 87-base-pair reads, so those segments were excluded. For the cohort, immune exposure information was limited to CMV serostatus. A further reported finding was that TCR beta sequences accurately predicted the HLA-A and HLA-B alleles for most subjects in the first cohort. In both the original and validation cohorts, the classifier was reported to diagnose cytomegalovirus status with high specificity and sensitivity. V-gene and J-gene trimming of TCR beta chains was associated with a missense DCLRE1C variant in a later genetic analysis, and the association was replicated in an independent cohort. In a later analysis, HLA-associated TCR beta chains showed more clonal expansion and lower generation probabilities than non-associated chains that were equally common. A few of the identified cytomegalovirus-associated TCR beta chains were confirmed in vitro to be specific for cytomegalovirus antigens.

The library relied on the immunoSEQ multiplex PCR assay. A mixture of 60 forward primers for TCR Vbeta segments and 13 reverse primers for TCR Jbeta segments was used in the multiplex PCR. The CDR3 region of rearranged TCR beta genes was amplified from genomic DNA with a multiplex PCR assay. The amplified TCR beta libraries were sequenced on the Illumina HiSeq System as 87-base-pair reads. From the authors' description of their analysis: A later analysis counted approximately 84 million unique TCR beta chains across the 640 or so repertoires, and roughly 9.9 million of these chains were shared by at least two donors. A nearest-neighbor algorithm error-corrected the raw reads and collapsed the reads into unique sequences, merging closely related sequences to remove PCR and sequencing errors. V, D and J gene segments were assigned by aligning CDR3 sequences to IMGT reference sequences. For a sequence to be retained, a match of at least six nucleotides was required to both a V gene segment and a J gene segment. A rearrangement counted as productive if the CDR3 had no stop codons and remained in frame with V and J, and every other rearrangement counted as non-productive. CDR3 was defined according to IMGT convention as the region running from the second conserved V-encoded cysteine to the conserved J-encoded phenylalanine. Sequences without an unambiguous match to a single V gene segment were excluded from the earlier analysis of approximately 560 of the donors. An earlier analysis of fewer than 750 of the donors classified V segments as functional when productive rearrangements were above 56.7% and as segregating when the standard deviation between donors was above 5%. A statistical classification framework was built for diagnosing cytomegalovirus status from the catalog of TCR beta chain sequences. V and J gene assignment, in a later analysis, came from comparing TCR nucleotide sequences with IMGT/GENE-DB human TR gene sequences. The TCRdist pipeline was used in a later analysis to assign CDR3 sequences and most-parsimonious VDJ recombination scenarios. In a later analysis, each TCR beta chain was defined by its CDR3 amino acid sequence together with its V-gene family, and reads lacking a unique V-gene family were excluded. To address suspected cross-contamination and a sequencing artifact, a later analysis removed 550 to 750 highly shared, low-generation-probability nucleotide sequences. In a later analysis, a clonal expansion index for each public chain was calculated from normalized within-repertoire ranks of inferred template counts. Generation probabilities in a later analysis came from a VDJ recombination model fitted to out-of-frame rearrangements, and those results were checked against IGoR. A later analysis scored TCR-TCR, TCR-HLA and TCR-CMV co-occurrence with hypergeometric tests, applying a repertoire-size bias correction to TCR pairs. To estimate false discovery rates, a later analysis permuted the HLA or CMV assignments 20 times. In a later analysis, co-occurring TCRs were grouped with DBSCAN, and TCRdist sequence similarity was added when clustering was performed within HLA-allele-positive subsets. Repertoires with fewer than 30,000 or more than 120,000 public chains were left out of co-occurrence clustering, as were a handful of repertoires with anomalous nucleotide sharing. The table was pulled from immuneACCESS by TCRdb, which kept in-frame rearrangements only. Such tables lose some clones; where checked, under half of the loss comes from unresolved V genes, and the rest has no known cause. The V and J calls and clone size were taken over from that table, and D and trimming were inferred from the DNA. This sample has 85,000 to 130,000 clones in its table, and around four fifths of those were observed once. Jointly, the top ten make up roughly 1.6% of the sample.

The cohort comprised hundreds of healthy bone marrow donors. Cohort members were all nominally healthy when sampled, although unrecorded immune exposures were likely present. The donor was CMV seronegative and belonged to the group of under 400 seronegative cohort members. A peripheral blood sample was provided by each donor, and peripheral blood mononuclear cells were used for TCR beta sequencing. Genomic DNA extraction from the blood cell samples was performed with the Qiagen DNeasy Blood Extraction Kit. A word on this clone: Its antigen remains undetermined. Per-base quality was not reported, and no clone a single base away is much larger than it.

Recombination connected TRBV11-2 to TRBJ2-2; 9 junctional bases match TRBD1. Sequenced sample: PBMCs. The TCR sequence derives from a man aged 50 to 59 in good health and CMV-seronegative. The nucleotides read TGTGCCAGCAGCCTAAGGGGGGACAGGGAAGCCGGGGAGCTGTTTTTT. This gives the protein CASSLRGDREAGELFF.